This T cell receptor beta chain was recovered during a study of Ad26.COV2.S vaccination and SARS-CoV-2 variants. Documented treatment: 15 to 20 received Ad26.COV2.S at low or high dose, single or two shots; about 5 received placebo; per-sample allocation not given. Each sample was drawn 63 days after the first injection (of vaccine or placebo). Concerning this clone itself: Antigen unknown.

The J segment lost 7 bases and the V segment lost 7 bases, leaving 5 bases of the junction unmatched. The germline gives CDR1 SGHRS, CDR2 YFSETQ. The CDR3 loop spans 14 amino acids. Study-level findings and limits: Similar non-spike TCR breadth was seen in vaccine and placebo recipients. Reports say spike-specific CD8+ and CD4+ T cell responses covered substantial breadth after vaccination.

Sequencing used immunoSEQ multiplex PCR; TCRdb keeps in-frame clones, though not all of them. In the table there are hundreds of thousands of clones, about 90% of which are singletons. The origin of this receptor is a person aged 18-60 years who received the Ad26.COV2.S COVID-19 vaccine or a placebo. This chain uses TRBV5-1 with TRBJ2-2; 12 nucleotides agree with TRBD1. The input for sequencing was peripheral blood, taken in a trial of Ad26.COV2.S vaccine versus placebo. CDR3: CASRDRGLGGELFF. The CDR3 DNA reads TGCGCCAGCCGGGACAGGGGGCTCGGCGGGGAGCTGTTTTTT.